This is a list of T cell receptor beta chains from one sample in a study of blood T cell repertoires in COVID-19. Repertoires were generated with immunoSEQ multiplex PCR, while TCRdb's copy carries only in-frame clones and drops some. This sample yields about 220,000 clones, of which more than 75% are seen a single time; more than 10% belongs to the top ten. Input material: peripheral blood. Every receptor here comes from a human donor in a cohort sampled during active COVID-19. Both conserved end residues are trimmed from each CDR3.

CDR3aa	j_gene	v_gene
ATSRGGEKLF	TRBJ1-4	TRBV24-1
ASSFPDRASNQPQH	TRBJ1-5	TRBV28
AISGGIQSPLH	TRBJ1-6	TRBV10-3
ASSLFLPGNGNTIY	TRBJ1-3	TRBV7-2
AISGQGDGNSPLH	TRBJ1-6	TRBV10-3
SVRDRDYGYT	TRBJ1-2	TRBV29-1
ASSLGLSGANVLT	TRBJ2-6	TRBV27
ASSFLLAGGPTDTQY	TRBJ2-3	TRBV28
ASSLDRNGNEQF	TRBJ2-1	TRBV5-1
ASSLTFQGQPQH	TRBJ1-5	TRBV28
ASSLIPRNEKLF	TRBJ1-4	TRBV28
ASSLSAGPTWNEQF	TRBJ2-1	TRBV28
ASSLEGQGNTGELF	TRBJ2-2	TRBV7-7
ASRHSRTAFQPQH	TRBJ1-5	TRBV6-5
ASSSGQGVTEAF	TRBJ1-1	TRBV28
ASRSDRGRGYT	TRBJ1-2	TRBV2
ASSLSDTQY	TRBJ2-3	TRBV5-5
ASPTGNIQY	TRBJ2-4	TRBV23-1
ASSRPGNTEAF	TRBJ1-1	TRBV19
ASSERGGGRGQPQH	TRBJ1-5	TRBV2
ASSPSGGTSYEQY	TRBJ2-7	TRBV9
ASSLGSLGRETQY	TRBJ2-5	TRBV5-4
TSSQEWYRAPYEQY	TRBJ2-7	TRBV1
ASSHGQEGAYNSPLH	TRBJ1-6	TRBV5-1
ASGLNRGISYEQY	TRBJ2-7	TRBV2
ASSDGTGFEQY	TRBJ2-7	TRBV27
ASSFTDNSPLH	TRBJ1-6	TRBV5-6
ASREAGTQY	TRBJ2-3	TRBV6-5